The clone carrying this T cell receptor beta chain appeared many times. The antigen is unknown. This specimen belongs to a study of T cells after yellow fever vaccination. Overall study context: Preparation of the low-cell-number fractions used SMART-Seq v4 Ultra Low Input.

Making TCR cDNA involved 5'RACE template switching, which added UMIs and a universal primer site. MiXCR, applied by TCRdb to the 5' RACE reads, yields one record per CDR3 protein. The table lists approximately 120,000 distinct CDR3 sequences, about 7% of them singletons, with just under 2.5% in the top ten. Between the trimmed V and J ends, which lost 1 base and 9 bases, there was a span of 16 bases. This CDR3 contains 15 residues. Germline V gene data show CDR1 as SGHDN and CDR2 as FVKESK. Study-level results: There was a possibility that FACS-sorted repertoires contained abundant clonotypes contaminating from the bulk population. Weaker, the secondary response had a peak occurring faster, on day 5 versus 15.

The sample consisted of CD4+ T cells sorted from PBMCs, taken more than 8 days after the first yellow fever vaccination. The J gene is TRBJ2-1, the V gene TRBV14; perhaps TRBD2 as D (7 bases). This receptor was obtained from a man aged 18 to 29 who received the YFV17D yellow fever vaccine. DNA for the CDR3: TGTGCCAGCAGCCAAGTCGTCGGGGGGCATGGTGAGCAGTTCTTC. Amino acid sequence: CASSQVVGGHGEQFF.